The 23 T cell receptor beta chains presented below share a single source sample, sequenced in a study of identical twins. One entry per CDR3 protein results from TCRdb running MiXCR on the 5' RACE reads. The table shows around 490,000 distinct CDR3 sequences, with 13% to 15% occurring only once. These data also formed part of another study, on yellow fever vaccine responses in identical twins.

Material: CD4+ T cells sorted from blood. The receptors were gathered from a woman aged 18-29 years in good health.

The V and J genes are TRBV6-1 and TRBJ2-1; D is possibly TRBD1 (6 bases). The V and J ends lost 5 bases and 0 bases respectively, with 17 bases between them. This CDR3 has 17 residues. Germline assignment: CDR1 MNHNS and CDR2 SASEGT. CDR3 amino acids: CASSQGFRPNSYNEQFF. CDR3 DNA sequence: TGTGCCAGCAGTCAGGGGTTCAGGCCCAACTCCTACAATGAGCAGTTCTTC.

This clonotype has just a few counts. CDR3 nucleotide sequence: TGCAGTGCTAACAGGCCTGTCCATGGCTACACCTTC. Protein product: CSANRPVHGYTF. This chain links TRBV20-1 with TRBJ1-2; tentative D call: TRBD1 (5 bases). Germline lookup yields CDR1 DFQATT and CDR2 SNEGSKA (reference sequence). V dropped 4 bases and J dropped 6 bases, with 12 bases sitting between them. The CDR3 totals 12 residues.

V gene TRBV16 combines with J gene TRBJ1-1; D is undetermined. Deletions cut 10 bases from V and 6 bases from J, with 21 bases between. The V gene's germline CDR1 is KGHSY and CDR2 FQNENV. CDR3 size: 14 residues. The CDR3 here is CATAATRLFAEAFF. The CDR3 nucleotides read TGTGCCACAGCAGCCACCAGGCTTTTCGCTGAAGCTTTCTTT.

This clonotype was observed a few times. The chain is built from TRBV2 and TRBJ2-2; TRBD2 matches at 13 bases. This CDR3 is built from 17 residues. CDR1 is SNHLY, CDR2 FYNNEI, per germline. Unmatched junction bases numbered 7, after V lost 5 bases and J lost 4 bases. CDR3 sequence reads: CASSKELAGGATGELFF. CDR3 sequence (DNA): TGTGCCAGCAGTAAAGAACTAGCGGGAGGGGCCACCGGGGAGCTGTTTTTT.

This clonotype was observed a few times. The rearrangement uses TRBV2 and TRBJ2-1; D possibly matches TRBD1 or TRBD2 (6 bases each). From germline, CDR1 is SNHLY and CDR2 FYNNEI. The CDR3 loop spans 16 amino acids. V lost 2 bases and J 6 bases, leaving 17 bases between the germline ends. CDR3: CASSEMAGHKGNEQFF. In DNA form, the CDR3 reads TGTGCCAGCAGTGAAATGGCGGGACACAAGGGCAATGAGCAGTTCTTC.

The V and J genes are TRBV28 and TRBJ2-1; 11 nucleotides align to TRBD2. CDR1 and CDR2 (germline): MDHEN, SYDVKM. V gave up 3 bases and J gave up 4 bases; unmatched junction bases: 8. The CDR3 contains 17 residues. CDR3: CASSFGLTSGSYNEQFF. The CDR3 coding sequence is TGTGCCAGCAGTTTTGGACTCACTAGCGGGAGTTACAATGAGCAGTTCTTC.

This clonotype has more than one count but fewer than ten. This sequence joins TRBV6-1 and TRBJ2-1; TRBD2 matches 9 bases. The CDR3 has 15 amino acids. V lost 6 bases to trimming and J lost 7 bases; unmatched junction nucleotides: 10. Germline CDR1 and CDR2: MNHNS and SASEGT. The CDR3 DNA reads as TGTGCCAGCAGATCAAGCGGGGGGCCGAAGAATGAGCAGTTCTTC. It is translated as CASRSSGGPKNEQFF.

This chain connects TRBV2 to TRBJ2-1; D is unclear. The germline V gene has CDR1 SNHLY and CDR2 FYNNEI. The ends were cut back, 6 bases at V and 9 bases at J, with 12 bases in the middle. CDR3 size: 12 residues. This CDR3 is CASSLTMAEQFF. As DNA, the CDR3 is TGTGCCAGCAGCCTTACGATGGCTGAGCAGTTCTTC. The whole variable domain, remainder taken from reference TRBV2 and TRBJ2-1, is EPEVTQTPSHQVTQMGQEVILRCVPISNHLYFYWYRQILGQKVEFLVSFYNNEISEKSEIFDDQFSVERPDGSNFTLKIRSTKLEDSAMYFCASSLTMAEQFFGPGTRLTVL.

This sequence joins TRBV3-1 and TRBJ1-2; D is possibly TRBD1 (5 bases). V was cut by 0 bases and J by 4 bases, with 9 bases left in between. Germline CDR1 and CDR2: LGHDT and YNNKEL (reference sequence). The CDR3 has 14 residues. This chain's CDR3 is CASSQEAGTYGYTF. The CDR3 nucleotides read TGTGCCAGCAGCCAAGAGGCCGGGACCTATGGCTACACCTTC.

This clonotype was observed a handful of times. The V call is TRBV4-1, the J call TRBJ2-2; the match to TRBD2 covers 7 bases. The CDR3 has 15 amino acids. Germline trimming cut 2 bases from V and 5 bases from J; bases unmatched to any gene: 5. Germline-derived CDR1 and CDR2 are MGHRA and YSYEKL. The CDR3 bases are TGCGCCAGCAGCCAACTAGCGGTTTGGACCGGGGAGCTGTTTTTT. It yields the protein CASSQLAVWTGELFF.

This clonotype was detected a few times. The V and J genes are TRBV18 and TRBJ2-7; TRBD1 matches 8 bases. There are 16 residues in the CDR3. Germline-derived CDR1 and CDR2 are KGHSH and LQKENI. V was pared by 3 bases and J by 0 bases, with 7 bases of the junction left unmatched. The CDR3: CASSPGTGATSYEQYV. DNA for the CDR3: TGTGCCAGCTCACCTGGGACAGGCGCTACCTCCTACGAGCAGTACGTC.

The chain combines TRBV5-5 with TRBJ1-1; no clear D. Trimming took 5 bases from V and 0 from J, leaving 8 bases between them. The CDR3 contains 13 residues. Germline lookup yields CDR1 SGHKS and CDR2 YYEKEE (reference sequence). In DNA, the CDR3 is TGTGCCAGCAGTAAGCAGATGAACACTGAAGCTTTCTTT. Translating it yields CASSKQMNTEAFF.

This clonotype was observed at least ten times. The V call is TRBV12-3 or TRBV12-4, the J call TRBJ2-1, with D perhaps matching TRBD1 (6 bases). This CDR3 is 15 amino acids long. Trimming stripped 5 bases from V and 7 bases from J, with 18 bases between. CDR3 nucleotide sequence: TGTGCCAGCAGTCCTCAATTCGGAACAGGGAATGAGCAGTTCTTC. Residues: CASSPQFGTGNEQFF.

The rearrangement links TRBV7-8 to TRBJ2-3; TRBD2 is a possible D gene (6 bases). Germline V gene lookup returns CDR1 SGHVS and CDR2 FQNEAQ. Trimming left V 5 bases short and J 0 bases short, with 24 bases between. CDR3 size: 19 residues. The CDR3 nucleotides read TGTGCCAGCAGCGCAATACTAGCCAGGGTATTTGCAAGCACAGATACGCAGTATTTT. Its protein is CASSAILARVFASTDTQYF. The full variable domain, its missing parts supplied by reference TRBV7-8 and TRBJ2-3, is GAGVSQSPRYKVAKRGQDVALRCDPISGHVSLFWYQQALGQGPEFLTYFQNEAQLDKSGLPSDRFFAERPEGSVSTLKIQRTQQEDSAVYLCASSAILARVFASTDTQYFGPGTRLTVL.

This clonotype was seen more than once but under ten times. The rearrangement joins TRBV4-1 to TRBJ1-4; 8 bases are a match to TRBD1. Germline-derived CDR1 and CDR2 are MGHRA and YSYEKL. This CDR3 spans 15 amino acids. The V and J ends lost 2 bases and 3 bases, in that order; junction bases with no gene match: 2. The CDR3 nucleotides read TGCGCCAGCAGCCAAAGGACAGGGCCTAATGAAAAACTGTTTTTT. Translated, it gives CASSQRTGPNEKLFF.

This clonotype has just a few counts. This chain joins TRBV28 and TRBJ1-1; D unresolved. V lost 7 bases and J 7 bases, leaving 19 bases between the germline ends. CDR3 size: 14 residues. From germline, CDR1 is MDHEN and CDR2 SYDVKM. The CDR3 here is CASTVIGRLHEAFF. In nucleotides, the CDR3 is TGTGCCAGCACCGTGATCGGACGGCTTCATGAAGCTTTCTTT.

This clonotype came up a few times. V gene TRBV7-2 combines with J gene TRBJ2-5, with a weak D call TRBD1 (6 bases). This CDR3 is 15 amino acids long. V shed 5 bases and J shed 2 bases, with 15 bases lying between them. Germline CDR1 reads SGHTA; CDR2 reads FQGNSA. CDR3 nucleotide sequence: TGTGCCAGCAGCCCCCAGAAGACAGGTCAAGAGACCCAGTACTTC. This encodes CASSPQKTGQETQYF.

This clonotype appeared many times. J is TRBJ2-2 and V is TRBV12-3 or TRBV12-4, with 7 bases aligning to TRBD2. The junction had 3 bases not matched to a gene; V was cut back by 6 bases and J by 2 bases. The CDR3 consists of 14 residues. The CDR3, as DNA: TGTGCCAGCAGACGACTAGCAAACACCGGGGAGCTGTTTTTT. This codes for CASRRLANTGELFF.

This clonotype showed up just a few times. The rearrangement joins TRBV7-8 to TRBJ2-5; 7 bases are a match to TRBD1. The length of the CDR3 is 14 residues. The germline V gene encodes CDR1 SGHVS and CDR2 FQNEAQ. Unmatched junction bases numbered 4, after V lost 5 bases and J lost 1 base. CDR3 DNA: TGTGCCAGCAGCCAGGGACAGACCCAAGAGACCCAGTACTTC. Translation gives CASSQGQTQETQYF.

Only a few counts were recorded for this clonotype. The chain recombines TRBV15 with TRBJ2-2, with D possibly matching TRBD1 (7 bases). CDR1 is LNHNV and CDR2 is YYDKDF in the germline V gene (reference sequence). The CDR3 has 14 residues. V dropped 11 bases and J dropped 0 bases, with 13 bases sitting between them. CDR3 sequence reads: CAAGGGPNTGELFF. The CDR3 DNA reads TGTGCCGCCGGAGGGGGCCCGAACACCGGGGAGCTGTTTTTT. Full variable domain (rest looked up from reference TRBV15 and TRBJ2-2): DAMVIQNPRYQVTQFGKPVTLSCSQTLNHNVMYWYQQKSSQAPKLLFHYYDKDFNNEADTPDNFQSRRPNTSFCFLDIRSPGLGDTAMYLCAAGGGPNTGELFFGEGSRLTVL.

V and J are TRBV19 and TRBJ1-2; D gene ambiguous. Germline V lookup: CDR1 LNHDA, CDR2 SQIVND (reference sequence). The V end lost 6 bases, the J end lost 5 bases, and 13 bases lay between the germline ends. The CDR3 has 13 residues. The CDR3 DNA reads as TGTGCCAGTAGGGTTCAAGGCACTTATGGCTACACCTTC. Residues: CASRVQGTYGYTF. Variable domain in full (rest from reference TRBV19 and TRBJ1-2): DGGITQSPKYLFRKEGQNVTLSCEQNLNHDAMYWYRQDPGQGLRLIYYSQIVNDFQKGDIAEGYSVSREKKESFPLTVTSAQKNPTAFYLCASRVQGTYGYTFGSGTRLTVV.

This chain links TRBV12-3 or TRBV12-4 with TRBJ2-5, with 7 bases that match TRBD1. This CDR3 spans 13 amino acids. Trimming removed 6 bases from V and 3 bases from J; junction bases left unmatched: 4. DNA of the CDR3: TGTGCCAGCAGGAAGACAGGGAAAGAGACCCAGTACTTC. Translated: CASRKTGKETQYF.

This clonotype turned up a few times. The chain uses TRBV2 and TRBJ2-5; D remains unclear. The germline V and J ends were trimmed by 7 bases and 0 bases, with 3 bases remaining between them. The germline V gene encodes CDR1 SNHLY and CDR2 FYNNEI. The CDR3 contains 11 residues. This chain's CDR3 is CASIYQETQYF. CDR3 sequence (DNA): TGTGCCAGCATCTACCAAGAGACCCAGTACTTC.